This T cell receptor (beta chain) came from a study of OX40 agonist ivuxolimab in advanced cancers. At the level of the study: Patients enrolled in dose escalation were diagnosed with hepatocellular carcinoma, melanoma, renal cell or head and neck cancer. Partial response was recorded in three patients: one hepatocellular carcinoma and two cutaneous melanoma cases. Findings and limits, study-wide: Clones of CD4+ and CD8+ blood T cells grew by week 6 at doses of 0.1 to 3.0 mg/kg.

The assay was immunoSEQ multiplex PCR, and TCRdb's table has in-frame clones only and misses some. The table shows fewer than 90,000 clones, with roughly 87% occurring only once. Regarding this clone: No antigen is known for it.

Blood was sampled at baseline, cycle 4 day 1, and cycle 7 day 1. Germline V CDR1 and CDR2: SGDLS, YYNGEE. V lost 4 bases and J lost 5; bases outside the gene matches: 6. The CDR3 spans 14 residues. The chain employs TRBV9 and TRBJ2-7; 10 bases are a match to TRBD1. This specimen consisted of CD4+ or CD8+ T cells sorted from blood, obtained in a trial of the OX40 agonist ivuxolimab. The clonotype was recovered from an adult with an advanced solid tumor such as melanoma, head and neck, liver or kidney cancer. The CDR3 sequence is CASSWGQGSHEQYF. The CDR3 DNA reads as TGTGCCAGCAGCTGGGGACAGGGGTCCCACGAGCAGTACTTC.